This TCR beta chain emerged from a study of T cells expressing NK-cell markers. TCRdb re-called the 5' RACE reads, yielding one record per CDR3 amino acid sequence without DNA. This listing includes just under 150,000 distinct CDR3 sequences. The germline gives CDR1 SQVTM, CDR2 ANQGSEA. The length of the CDR3 is 13 residues. The specimen sequenced was blood T cells: a sorted CD56 or NKG2C T cell subset, CD4+ or CD8+ T cells, or bulk PBMC T cells (not recorded which). The V gene is TRBV29-1, the J gene TRBJ2-1; there is no DNA to check the TCRdb D call of TRBD1. The origin of this receptor is a man aged 18 to 30 in good health. The CDR3 loop is CSVDGTPHNEQFF.